This T cell receptor beta chain comes out of a study of Graves' ophthalmopathy and Graves' hyperthyroidism. No progression to ophthalmopathy over 18 months defined stable hyperthyroidism. Researchers turned away patients with other autoimmune diseases, uncontrolled infections, pregnancy or lactation. Germline CDR1 is LGHDT and CDR2 is YNNKEL (reference sequence). This CDR3 spans 12 amino acids. The ends were cut back, 7 bases at V and 6 bases at J, with 9 bases in the middle. RNA transcripts provided the template for amplifying TCR beta CDR3 regions. In the first round, RT-PCR was carried out with HTBI primers, and a multiplex PCR formed the second round. TCRdb redid the calling of the multiplex PCR reads with MiXCR, one entry per CDR3 protein. The sample records about 620,000 distinct CDR3 sequences, 22% being singletons.

Material: peripheral blood. V gene TRBV3-1 combines with J gene TRBJ2-2, with TRBD1 as a possible D gene (6 bases). The TCR was taken from a woman aged 18-29 years with stable Graves' hyperthyroidism. Some clones in this sample may be carry-over from other donors' samples. For the CDR3, the DNA is TGTGCCAGCACTCGGACAGCCGGGGAGCTGTTTTTT. Protein sequence: CASTRTAGELFF. Full variable domain (outside the CDR3, taken from reference TRBV3-1 and TRBJ2-2): DTAVSQTPKYLVTQMGNDKSIKCEQNLGHDTMYWYKQDSKKFLKIMFSYNNKELIINETVPNRFSPKSPDKAHLNLHINSLELGDSAVYFCASTRTAGELFFGEGSRLTVL.